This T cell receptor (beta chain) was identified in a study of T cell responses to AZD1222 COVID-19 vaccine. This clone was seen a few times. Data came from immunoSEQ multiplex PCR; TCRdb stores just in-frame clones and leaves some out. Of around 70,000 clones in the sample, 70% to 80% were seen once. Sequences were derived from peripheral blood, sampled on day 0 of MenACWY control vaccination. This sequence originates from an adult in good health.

The DNA for the CDR3 is TGTGCCAGCAGCCCGATTCGAAGCAGGGGGCCCAATGAGCAGTTCTTC. It translates to CASSPIRSRGPNEQFF. J is TRBJ2-1 and V is TRBV11-2; 8 nucleotides agree with TRBD1. V was clipped by 5 bases and J by 6 bases; unmatched bases: 12. Germline V gene data show CDR1 as SGHAT and CDR2 as FQNNGV. The CDR3 extends over 16 amino acids.